This TCR beta chain stems from a study of T cell responses to AZD1222 COVID-19 vaccine. The ends lost 7 bases at V and 6 bases at J; junction bases unmatched: 6. Germline-derived CDR1 and CDR2 are SNHLY and FYNNEI. The CDR3 contains 13 residues. Some clones are missing from TCRdb's copy, which holds only in-frame ones; the method was immunoSEQ multiplex PCR. The profile shows tens of thousands of clones, around 86% of them singletons. This sample comprised peripheral blood, obtained on day 0 of AZD1222 vaccination. The chain links TRBV2 to TRBJ2-3, with 8 bases matching TRBD2. The origin of this receptor is an adult in good health. In DNA form, the CDR3 reads TGTGCCAGCATTTGGCGGGGGGCCGATACGCAGTATTTT. The encoded protein is CASIWRGADTQYF.